This T cell receptor beta chain emerged from a study of blood T cell repertoires in COVID-19. Germline loops: CDR1 MNHNS, CDR2 SASEGT. V was clipped by 1 base and J by 0 bases, with 22 bases between them. The CDR3 runs 20 residues. TCRdb's copy holds only in-frame clones and misses some; the assay was immunoSEQ multiplex PCR. The data show 200,000 or so clones, 65% to 90% seen once. This chain uses TRBV6-1 with TRBJ2-4, with D possibly TRBD2 on 6 matching bases. Sequencing used peripheral blood. The clonotype originates from a human donor in a cohort sampled during active COVID-19. CDR3 residues: CASSEDGSQRVFLAKNIQYF. CDR3 in DNA: TGTGCCAGCAGTGAAGACGGGTCCCAGCGGGTATTTCTAGCCAAAAACATTCAGTACTTC.